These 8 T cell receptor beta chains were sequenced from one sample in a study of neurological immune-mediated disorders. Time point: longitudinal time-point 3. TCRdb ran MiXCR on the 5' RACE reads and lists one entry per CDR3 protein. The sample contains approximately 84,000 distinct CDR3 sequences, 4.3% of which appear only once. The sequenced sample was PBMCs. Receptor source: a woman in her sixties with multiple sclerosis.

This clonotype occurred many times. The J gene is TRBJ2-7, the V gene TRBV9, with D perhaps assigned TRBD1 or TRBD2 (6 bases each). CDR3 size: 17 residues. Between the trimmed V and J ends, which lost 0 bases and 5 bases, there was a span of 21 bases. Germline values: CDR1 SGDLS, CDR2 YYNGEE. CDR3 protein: CASSVEGGLPTRNEQYF. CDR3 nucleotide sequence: TGTGCCAGCAGCGTAGAGGGGGGCCTTCCGACTAGGAACGAGCAGTACTTC.

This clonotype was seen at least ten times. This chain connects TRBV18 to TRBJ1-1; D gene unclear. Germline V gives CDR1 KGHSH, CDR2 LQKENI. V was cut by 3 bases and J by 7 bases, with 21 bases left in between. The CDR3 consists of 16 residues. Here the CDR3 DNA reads TGTGCCAGCTCACCCGAGGTTAGGGCGCAAAATGGTGAAGCTTTCTTT. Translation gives CASSPEVRAQNGEAFF.

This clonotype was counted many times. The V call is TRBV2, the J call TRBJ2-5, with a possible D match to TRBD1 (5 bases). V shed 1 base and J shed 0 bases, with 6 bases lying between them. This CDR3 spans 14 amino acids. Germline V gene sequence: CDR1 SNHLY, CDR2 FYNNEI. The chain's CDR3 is CASSEGQYQETQYF. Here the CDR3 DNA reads TGTGCCAGCAGTGAAGGACAGTACCAAGAGACCCAGTACTTC.

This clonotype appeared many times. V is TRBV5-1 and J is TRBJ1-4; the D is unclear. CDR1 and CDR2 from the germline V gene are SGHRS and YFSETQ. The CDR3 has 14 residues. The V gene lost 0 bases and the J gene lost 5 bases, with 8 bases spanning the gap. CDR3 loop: CASSLGRINEKLFF. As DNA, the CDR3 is TGCGCCAGCAGCTTGGGCAGGATAAATGAAAAACTGTTTTTT.

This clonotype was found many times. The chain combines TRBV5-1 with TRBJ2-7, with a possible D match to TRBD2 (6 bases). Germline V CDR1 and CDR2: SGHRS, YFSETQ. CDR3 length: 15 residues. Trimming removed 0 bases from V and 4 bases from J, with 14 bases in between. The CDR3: CASSLDTGGWYEQYF. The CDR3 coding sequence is TGCGCCAGCAGCTTGGACACCGGGGGATGGTACGAGCAGTACTTC.

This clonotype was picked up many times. In nucleotides, the CDR3 is TGTGCCAGCAGCTTAGTGGCAGGGAAAAAGGGCGAGCAGTACTTC. Protein sequence: CASSLVAGKKGEQYF. The chain uses TRBV7-8 and TRBJ2-7, with D possibly matching TRBD1 (5 bases). CDR1 is SGHVS, CDR2 FQNEAQ, per germline. The CDR3 totals 15 residues. V gave up 1 base and J gave up 6 bases, with 16 bases separating them.

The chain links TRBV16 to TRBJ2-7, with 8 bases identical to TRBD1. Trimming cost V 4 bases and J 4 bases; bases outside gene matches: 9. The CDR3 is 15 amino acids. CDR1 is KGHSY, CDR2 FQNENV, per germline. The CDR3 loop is CASSLQAGGLYEQYF. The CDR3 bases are TGTGCCAGCAGCCTCCAGGCAGGGGGCCTATACGAGCAGTACTTC.

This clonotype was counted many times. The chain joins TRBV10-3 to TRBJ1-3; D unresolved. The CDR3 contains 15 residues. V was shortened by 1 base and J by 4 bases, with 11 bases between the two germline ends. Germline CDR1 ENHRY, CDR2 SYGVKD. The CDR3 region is CAISEFAGSGNTIYF. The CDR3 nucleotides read TGTGCCATCAGTGAGTTTGCGGGTTCAGGAAACACCATATATTTT.